This T cell receptor beta chain derives from a study of shared clonotypes between healthy human individuals. General observations from the study: Expectations were that clonotype sharing among donors would be affected by sequencing depth.

The data were produced by immunoSEQ multiplex PCR, yet TCRdb's version contains in-frame clones alone and is incomplete. This table has 450,000 to 500,000 clones, roughly 85% appearing once. A remark on this clone: Its antigen is undetermined.

The sequencing input was PBMCs. The sequence came from a woman in her thirties or forties in good health. Some clones in this sample may be carry-over from other donors' samples.

CDR3 loop: CASRDGYEQYF. DNA of the CDR3: TGTGCCAGCAGAGACGGATACGAGCAGTACTTC. V usage is TRBV6-5 and J usage is TRBJ2-7; D is unresolved. The germline V gene has CDR1 MNHEY and CDR2 SVGAGI. Trimming shortened V by 6 bases and J by 4 bases, and 7 bases separated the two germline ends. This CDR3 is built from 11 residues.